The rows below give T cell receptor beta chains drawn from one sample of a study of human T cells and chemical hapten exposure. TCRdb reanalysed the RACE reads using MiXCR and keeps one entry per CDR3 protein. Here the sample spans roughly 70,000 distinct CDR3 sequences, over 7.5% being singletons. The sample in question was whole blood, obtained in connection with sensitization to the hapten diphenylcyclopropenone (DPC). Source of these receptors: a woman between 35 and 50 years old with alopecia areata. Some clones in this sample may be carry-over from other donors' samples. CDR3s include the opening cysteine and the closing phenylalanine or tryptophan. A D gene is named only where the DNA matches it firmly. The size of a clone is reported for some rows only, either as once, few or many, or as a class for expanded clones.

D | J | size | V | length | CDR3 | DNA
- | TRBJ1-2 | few | TRBV9 | 15 | CASSVDGGAWDGYTF | TGTGCCAGCAGCGTAGATGGTGGGGCGTGGGATGGCTACACCTTC
- | TRBJ1-2 | - | TRBV4-3 | 15 | CASSQVLGADYGYTF | TGCGCCAGCAGCCAAGTTCTGGGGGCCGACTATGGCTACACCTTC
TRBD1 | TRBJ2-6 | few | TRBV7-2 | 17 | CASSRDRLGTGANVLTF | TGTGCCAGCAGCAGGGACAGGTTGGGGACTGGGGCCAACGTCCTGACTTTC
- | TRBJ1-3 | many | TRBV25-1 | 14 | CASSGAISGNTIYF | TGTGCCAGCAGTGGGGCTATCTCTGGAAACACCATATATTTT
TRBD1 | TRBJ1-2 | many | TRBV6-2/TRBV6-3 | 11 | CASSTGAGYTF | TGTGCCAGCAGTACAGGGGCTGGCTACACCTTC
TRBD1 | TRBJ2-1 | - | TRBV6-5 | 14 | CASRLQGVYNEQFF | TGTGCCAGCAGGCTACAGGGGGTTTACAATGAGCAGTTCTTC
- | TRBJ1-2 | - | TRBV7-9 | 16 | CASSSTDGPRNYGYTF | TGTGCCAGCAGCTCTACGGACGGCCCTCGTAACTATGGCTACACCTTC
- | TRBJ1-5 | - | TRBV11-2 | 13 | CASSVRTDQPQHF | TGTGCCAGCAGCGTGAGGACGGATCAGCCCCAGCATTTT
- | TRBJ1-5 | many | TRBV20-1 | 15 | CSAIPEDSSNQPQHF | TGCAGTGCAATACCCGAGGACAGTAGCAATCAGCCCCAGCATTTT
- | TRBJ1-2 | few | TRBV6-5 | 12 | CASSNVGYGYTF | TGTGCCAGCAGTAACGTAGGCTATGGCTACACCTTC
TRBD2 | TRBJ2-3 | many | TRBV4-1 | 17 | CASSPRGGRRTTYTQYF | TGCGCCAGCAGCCCAAGGGGCGGGAGACGGACTACTTATACGCAGTATTTT
- | TRBJ2-4 | many | TRBV9 | 16 | CASSVGGAMTPNIQYF | TGTGCCAGCAGCGTAGGAGGGGCAATGACACCTAACATTCAGTACTTC
TRBD1 | TRBJ2-7 | few | TRBV7-6 | 14 | CASSLGTGPYEQYF | TGTGCCAGCAGCTTAGGGACAGGACCTTACGAGCAGTACTTC
- | TRBJ1-5 | many | TRBV2 | 13 | CAGRTEGNQPQHF | TGTGCCGGACGGACAGAGGGCAATCAGCCCCAGCATTTT
- | TRBJ1-5 | many | TRBV7-2 | 13 | CASSFPGNQPQHF | TGTGCCAGCAGCTTTCCCGGAAATCAGCCCCAGCATTTT
- | TRBJ1-2 | - | TRBV7-9 | 15 | CASSLGGGSHYGYTF | TGTGCCAGCAGCTTAGGAGGGGGGTCCCACTATGGCTACACCTTC
TRBD1 | TRBJ2-7 | many | TRBV6-2/TRBV6-3 | 16 | CASRETTGVDSYEQYF | TGTGCCAGCAGAGAGACGACAGGGGTGGACTCCTACGAGCAGTACTTC
TRBD2 | TRBJ2-4 | - | TRBV5-6 | 18 | CASSPGGPSGYGKNIQYF | TGTGCCAGCAGCCCGGGAGGGCCCTCAGGGTATGGCAAAAACATTCAGTACTTC
- | TRBJ2-6 | many | TRBV11-2 | 18 | CASSLDRWSESGANVLTF | TGTGCCAGCAGCTTAGATAGATGGTCGGAATCTGGGGCCAACGTCCTGACTTTC
- | TRBJ1-5 | many | TRBV27 | 14 | CASSLRSSNQPQHF | TGTGCCAGCAGTCTCCGTTCTAGCAATCAGCCCCAGCATTTT
- | TRBJ1-2 | many | TRBV7-2 | 14 | CASSLERATYGYTF | TGTGCCAGCAGCTTAGAGAGGGCCACGTATGGCTACACCTTC
- | TRBJ1-2 | many | TRBV5-4 | 14 | CASSLGSSARGYTF | TGTGCCAGCAGCTTGGGAAGTTCGGCAAGGGGCTACACCTTC
- | TRBJ1-1 | - | TRBV28 | 13 | CASSFLPNTEAFF | TGTGCCAGCAGTTTCCTCCCGAACACTGAAGCTTTCTTT
TRBD1 | TRBJ2-5 | few | TRBV19 | 16 | CASSIDGTGGPETQYF | TGTGCCAGTAGTATCGACGGGACAGGGGGACCAGAGACCCAGTACTTC
TRBD1 | TRBJ1-2 | - | TRBV12-3/TRBV12-4 | 14 | CASSPTGAGSGYTF | TGTGCCAGCAGCCCTACAGGGGCAGGGAGTGGCTACACCTTC
- | TRBJ2-7 | - | TRBV9 | 15 | CASSVGDLLYYEQYF | TGTGCCAGCAGCGTAGGGGATCTCCTCTACTACGAGCAGTACTTC
- | TRBJ2-7 | - | TRBV7-9 | 12 | CASSRDGYEQYF | TGTGCCAGCAGTCGCGACGGCTACGAGCAGTACTTC
TRBD2 | TRBJ2-1 | - | TRBV28 | 14 | CASIGPSGHNEQFF | TGTGCCAGCATAGGACCTAGCGGACACAATGAGCAGTTCTTC
TRBD1 | TRBJ2-5 | - | TRBV12-5 | 15 | CASGSGQGVQETQYF | TGTGCTAGTGGTTCGGGACAGGGCGTTCAGGAGACCCAGTACTTC
TRBD1 | TRBJ2-6 | - | TRBV7-9 | 17 | CASSATGARTGANVLTF | TGTGCCAGCAGCGCGACAGGGGCGCGAACGGGGGCCAACGTCCTGACTTTC
TRBD1 | TRBJ2-5 | - | TRBV5-4 | 13 | CASSPTGEETQYF | TGTGCCAGCAGCCCGACAGGGGAAGAGACCCAGTACTTC
- | TRBJ1-5 | many | TRBV19 | 14 | CASSIGQGLGPQHF | TGTGCCAGTAGTATAGGGCAGGGCCTGGGGCCCCAGCATTTT
- | TRBJ1-6 | many | TRBV5-1 | 16 | CASSLAGDGSLSPLHF | TGCGCCAGCAGCTTGGCCGGCGACGGGAGTCTATCACCCCTCCACTTT
- | TRBJ1-6 | many | TRBV7-9 | 14 | CASSPEGYNSPLHF | TGTGCCAGCAGCCCAGAAGGATATAATTCACCCCTCCACTTT
TRBD1 | TRBJ2-7 | - | TRBV15 | 15 | CATSRAGTGAYEQYF | TGTGCCACCAGCAGAGCCGGGACAGGGGCCTACGAGCAGTACTTC
- | TRBJ2-3 | - | TRBV5-1 | 15 | CASSLSPVFTDTQYF | TGCGCCAGCAGCTTGTCCCCGGTATTCACAGATACGCAGTATTTT
- | TRBJ1-5 | many | TRBV6-5 | 13 | CASKRGPNQPQHF | TGTGCCAGCAAGCGCGGGCCTAATCAGCCCCAGCATTTT
- | TRBJ2-4 | many | TRBV7-2 | 15 | CASRPTGGAKNIQYF | TGTGCCAGCAGACCAACCGGAGGGGCCAAAAACATTCAGTACTTC
TRBD1 | TRBJ2-7 | many | TRBV19 | 20 | CASSNNGRTGGHGVRYEQYF | TGTGCCAGTAGCAACAACGGACGCACAGGGGGGCATGGGGTAAGGTACGAGCAGTACTTC
TRBD1 | TRBJ1-2 | - | TRBV18 | 16 | CASSPTRTGGNYGYTF | TGTGCCAGCTCACCGACACGGACAGGGGGGAACTATGGCTACACCTTC
TRBD2 | TRBJ2-3 | - | TRBV11-1 | 12 | CASRSSGGTQYF | TGTGCCAGCAGATCTAGCGGGGGAACGCAGTATTTT
TRBD1 | TRBJ1-5 | many | TRBV2 | 15 | CASNRQGDSNQPQHF | TGTGCCAGCAATAGACAGGGGGATAGCAATCAGCCCCAGCATTTT
- | TRBJ2-2 | many | TRBV19 | 12 | CASSNPTGELFF | TGTGCCAGTAGTAACCCCACCGGGGAGCTGTTTTTT
- | TRBJ2-7 | many | TRBV7-6 | 13 | CASSLWGSYEQYF | TGTGCCAGCAGCTTATGGGGGTCCTACGAGCAGTACTTC
- | TRBJ1-2 | many | TRBV4-2 | 15 | CASTTPGGGNYGYTF | TGTGCCAGCACTACTCCGGGTGGGGGGAACTATGGCTACACCTTC
- | TRBJ2-7 | many | TRBV4-2 | 14 | CASSQATVPDEQYF | TGTGCCAGCAGCCAAGCCACTGTCCCAGACGAGCAGTACTTC
- | TRBJ2-7 | many | TRBV28 | 12 | CASSLRTYEQYF | TGTGCCAGCAGTTTGAGAACCTACGAGCAGTACTTC
- | TRBJ2-1 | many | TRBV3-1 | 15 | CASSQVRVAYNEQFF | TGTGCCAGCAGCCAAGTCAGGGTAGCCTACAATGAGCAGTTCTTC
- | TRBJ1-2 | many | TRBV5-1 | 15 | CASSLVAGGDYGYTF | TGCGCCAGCAGCTTGGTTGCGGGGGGCGACTATGGCTACACCTTC
TRBD1 | TRBJ1-2 | many | TRBV6-2/TRBV6-3 | 18 | CASSYRAGQGQRPYGYTF | TGTGCCAGCAGTTACCGGGCGGGACAGGGCCAAAGGCCCTATGGCTACACCTTC
- | TRBJ2-7 | few | TRBV11-2 | 12 | CASRLERSEQYF | TGTGCCAGCAGACTAGAGCGATCCGAGCAGTACTTC